The TCR beta chain under discussion was sequenced for a study of T cells in Graves' hyperthyroidism and ophthalmopathy. Notes on the study in general: Ophthalmopathy, which appeared later, was predicted by the model a median approximately 6 months before onset.

Details on this clonotype: Its target is not known.

Authors of the study amplified TCR beta CDR3 regions from RNA transcripts. Researchers ran a first-round RT-PCR on the TCR CDR3 using the HTBI primer set. TCRdb independently ran MiXCR on the multiplex PCR reads; one entry per CDR3 protein. The sample lists about 760,000 distinct CDR3 sequences, about a third occurring once. The sequenced material came from blood. The clonotype comes from a woman aged 40 to 50 with Graves' hyperthyroidism.

For the CDR3, the DNA is TGTGCCAGCAGCCCGGGACCTGCCGCGCAGTACTTC. Amino acid sequence: CASSPGPAAQYF. This chain uses TRBV7-9 with TRBJ2-7, with D possibly called TRBD1 or TRBD2 (5 bases each). CDR1 and CDR2 (germline): SEHNR, FQNEAQ (reference sequence). This CDR3 region has 12 residues. The V and J ends lost 5 bases and 9 bases respectively, with 14 bases between them.